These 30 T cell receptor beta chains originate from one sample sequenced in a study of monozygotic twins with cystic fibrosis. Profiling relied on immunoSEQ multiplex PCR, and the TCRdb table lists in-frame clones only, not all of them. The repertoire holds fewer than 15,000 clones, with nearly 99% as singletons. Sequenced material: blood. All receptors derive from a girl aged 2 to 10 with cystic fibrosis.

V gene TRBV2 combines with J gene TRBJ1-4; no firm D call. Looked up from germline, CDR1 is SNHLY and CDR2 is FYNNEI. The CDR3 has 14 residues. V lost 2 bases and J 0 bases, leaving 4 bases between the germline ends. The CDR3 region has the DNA TGTGCCAGCAGTGAAACTGCAACTAATGAAAAACTGTTTTTT. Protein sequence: CASSETATNEKLFF.

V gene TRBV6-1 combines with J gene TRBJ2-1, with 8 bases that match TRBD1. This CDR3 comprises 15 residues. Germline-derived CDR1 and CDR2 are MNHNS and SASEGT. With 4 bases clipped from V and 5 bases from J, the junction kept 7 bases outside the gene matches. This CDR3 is CASSGAGGRNNEQFF. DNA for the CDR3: TGTGCCAGCAGTGGGGCAGGGGGCCGTAACAATGAGCAGTTCTTC.

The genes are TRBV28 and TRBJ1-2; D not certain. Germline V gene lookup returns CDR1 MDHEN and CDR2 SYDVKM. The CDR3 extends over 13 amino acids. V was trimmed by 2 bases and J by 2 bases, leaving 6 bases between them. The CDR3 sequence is CASSLAGNYGYTF. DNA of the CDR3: TGTGCCAGCAGTTTAGCGGGGAACTATGGCTACACCTTC.

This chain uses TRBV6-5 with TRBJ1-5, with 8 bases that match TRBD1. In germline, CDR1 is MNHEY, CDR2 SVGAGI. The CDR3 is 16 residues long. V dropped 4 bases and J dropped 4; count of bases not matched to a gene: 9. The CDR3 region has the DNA TGTGCCAGCAGTTTAACCCAGGGGGCAGGGAATCAGCCCCAGCATTTT. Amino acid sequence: CASSLTQGAGNQPQHF.

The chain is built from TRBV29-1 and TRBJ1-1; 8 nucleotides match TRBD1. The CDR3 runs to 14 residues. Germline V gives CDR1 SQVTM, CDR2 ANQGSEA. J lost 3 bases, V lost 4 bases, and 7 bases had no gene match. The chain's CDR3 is CSVGAGQGDTEAFF. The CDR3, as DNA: TGCAGCGTTGGGGCCGGACAGGGCGACACTGAAGCTTTCTTT. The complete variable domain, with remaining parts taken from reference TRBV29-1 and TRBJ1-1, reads SAVISQKPSRDICQRGTSLTIQCQVDSQVTMMFWYRQQPGQSLTLIATANQGSEATYESGFVIDKFPISRPNLTFSTLTVSNMSPEDSSIYLCSVGAGQGDTEAFFGQGTRLTVV.

CDR3 nucleotides: TGTGCCTGGACAAGACCAGCAAGGGTACCGAACTATGGCTACACCTTC. It codes for CAWTRPARVPNYGYTF. The rearrangement uses TRBV30 and TRBJ1-2; D unclear. The V end was cut by 4 bases, the J end by 2 bases, with 20 bases between. CDR1 is GTSNPN, CDR2 SVGIG, per germline (reference sequence). The CDR3 consists of 16 residues.

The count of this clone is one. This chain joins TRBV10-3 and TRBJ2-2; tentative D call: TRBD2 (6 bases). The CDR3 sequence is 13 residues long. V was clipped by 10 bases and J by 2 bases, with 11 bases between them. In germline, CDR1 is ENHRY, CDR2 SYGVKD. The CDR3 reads CATGEPNTGELFF. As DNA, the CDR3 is TGTGCCACGGGGGAGCCAAACACCGGGGAGCTGTTTTTT.

CDR3 protein: CASSESDRENTGELFF. The CDR3 bases are TGTGCCAGCAGTGAGTCGGACAGGGAGAACACCGGGGAGCTGTTTTTT. The chain employs TRBV9 and TRBJ2-2, with 8 positions matching TRBD1. The CDR3 has 16 residues. Losses at the gene ends were 5 bases for V and 1 base for J; bases not matched to a gene: 7. Per germline, CDR1 SGDLS and CDR2 YYNGEE.

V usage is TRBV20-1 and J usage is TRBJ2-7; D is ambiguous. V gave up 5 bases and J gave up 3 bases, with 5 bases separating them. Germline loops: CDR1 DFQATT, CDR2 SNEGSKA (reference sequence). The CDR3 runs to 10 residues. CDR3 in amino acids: CSALLYEQYF. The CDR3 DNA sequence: TGCAGTGCTCTACTCTACGAGCAGTACTTC.

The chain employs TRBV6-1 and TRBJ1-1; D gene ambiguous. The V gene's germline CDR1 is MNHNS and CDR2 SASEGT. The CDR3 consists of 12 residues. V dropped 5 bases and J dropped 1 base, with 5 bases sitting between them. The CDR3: CASSFENTEAFF. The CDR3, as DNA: TGTGCCAGCAGTTTTGAGAACACTGAAGCTTTCTTT.

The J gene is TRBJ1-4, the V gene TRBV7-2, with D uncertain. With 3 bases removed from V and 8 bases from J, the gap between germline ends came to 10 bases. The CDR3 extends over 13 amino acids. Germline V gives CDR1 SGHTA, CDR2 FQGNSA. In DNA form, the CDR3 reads TGTGCCAGCAGCTTGGGGAGAGGCGAAAAACTGTTTTTT. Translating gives CASSLGRGEKLFF. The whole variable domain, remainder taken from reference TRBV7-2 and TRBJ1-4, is GAGVSQSPSNKVTEKGKDVELRCDPISGHTALYWYRQSLGQGLEFLIYFQGNSAPDKSGLPSDRFSAERTGGSVSTLTIQRTQQEDSAVYLCASSLGRGEKLFFGSGTQLSVL.

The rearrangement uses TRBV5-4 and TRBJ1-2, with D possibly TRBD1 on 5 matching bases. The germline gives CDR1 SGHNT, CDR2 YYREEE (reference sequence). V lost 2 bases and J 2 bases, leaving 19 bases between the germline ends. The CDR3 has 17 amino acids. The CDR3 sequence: CASSFNLRGTANYGYTF. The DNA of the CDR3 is TGTGCCAGCAGCTTTAATCTGAGGGGCACTGCGAACTATGGCTACACCTTC.

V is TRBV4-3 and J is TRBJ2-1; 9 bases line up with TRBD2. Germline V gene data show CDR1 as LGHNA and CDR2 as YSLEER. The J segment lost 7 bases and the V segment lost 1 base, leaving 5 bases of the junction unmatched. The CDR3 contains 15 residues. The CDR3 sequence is CASSQVGREGNEQFF. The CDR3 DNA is TGCGCCAGCAGCCAAGTGGGGCGGGAGGGGAATGAGCAGTTCTTC.

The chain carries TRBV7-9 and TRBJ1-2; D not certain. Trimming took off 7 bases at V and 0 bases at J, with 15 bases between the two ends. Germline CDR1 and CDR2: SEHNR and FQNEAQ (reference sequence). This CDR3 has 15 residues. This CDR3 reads CASNFLTGTNYGYTF. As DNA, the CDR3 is TGTGCCAGCAACTTTTTGACGGGAACTAACTATGGCTACACCTTC.

The CDR3 DNA is TGTGCCAGCGGCCGGGACAGGGTATACGAGCAGTACTTC. It encodes CASGRDRVYEQYF. The chain uses TRBV7-9 and TRBJ2-7; TRBD1 aligns across 9 bases. CDR3 size: 13 residues. With 8 bases clipped from V and 4 bases from J, the junction kept 6 bases outside the gene matches. CDR1 is SEHNR, CDR2 FQNEAQ, per germline (reference sequence).

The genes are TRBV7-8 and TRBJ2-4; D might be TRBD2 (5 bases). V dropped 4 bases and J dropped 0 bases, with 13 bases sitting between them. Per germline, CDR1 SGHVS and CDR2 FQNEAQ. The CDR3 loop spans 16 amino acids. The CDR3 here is CASSSLGVLAKNIQYF. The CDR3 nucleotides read TGTGCCAGCAGCTCCCTCGGGGTGCTAGCCAAAAACATTCAGTACTTC. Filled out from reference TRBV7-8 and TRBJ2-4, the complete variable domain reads GAGVSQSPRYKVAKRGQDVALRCDPISGHVSLFWYQQALGQGPEFLTYFQNEAQLDKSGLPSDRFFAERPEGSVSTLKIQRTQQEDSAVYLCASSSLGVLAKNIQYFGAGTRLSVL.

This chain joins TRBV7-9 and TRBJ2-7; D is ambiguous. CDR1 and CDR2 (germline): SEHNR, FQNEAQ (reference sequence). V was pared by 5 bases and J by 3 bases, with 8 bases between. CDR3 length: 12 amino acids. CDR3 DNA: TGTGCCAGCAGCCCGGGCAACTACGAGCAGTACTTC. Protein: CASSPGNYEQYF.

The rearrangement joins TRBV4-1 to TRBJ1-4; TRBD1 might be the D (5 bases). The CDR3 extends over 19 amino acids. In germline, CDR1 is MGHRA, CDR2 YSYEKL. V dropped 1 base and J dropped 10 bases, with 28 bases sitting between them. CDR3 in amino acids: CASSQAEAGRDYGRGKLFF. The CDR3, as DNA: TGCGCCAGCAGCCAAGCGGAGGCAGGGAGAGATTACGGGAGGGGAAAACTGTTTTTT.

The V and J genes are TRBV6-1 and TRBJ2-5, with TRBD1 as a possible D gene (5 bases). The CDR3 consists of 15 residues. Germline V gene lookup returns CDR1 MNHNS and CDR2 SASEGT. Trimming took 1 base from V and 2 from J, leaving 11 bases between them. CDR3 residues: CASSEGVRVQETQYF. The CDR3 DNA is TGTGCCAGCAGTGAAGGCGTCAGGGTACAAGAGACCCAGTACTTC.

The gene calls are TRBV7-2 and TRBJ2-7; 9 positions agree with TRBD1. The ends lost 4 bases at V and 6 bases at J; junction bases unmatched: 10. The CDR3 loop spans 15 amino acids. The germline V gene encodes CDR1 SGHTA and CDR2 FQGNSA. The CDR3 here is CASSSTRDRVFEQYF. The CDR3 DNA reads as TGTGCCAGCAGCTCCACCCGGGACAGGGTTTTCGAGCAGTACTTC.

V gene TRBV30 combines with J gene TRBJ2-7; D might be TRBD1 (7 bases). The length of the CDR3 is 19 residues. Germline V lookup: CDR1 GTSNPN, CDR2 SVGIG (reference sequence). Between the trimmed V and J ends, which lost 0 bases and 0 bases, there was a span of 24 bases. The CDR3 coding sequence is TGTGCCTGGAGTGTACGGGGGTGGGGACAGACGATACTCTCCTACGAGCAGTACTTC. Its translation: CAWSVRGWGQTILSYEQYF. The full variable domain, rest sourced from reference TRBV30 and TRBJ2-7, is SQTIHQWPATLVQPVGSPLSLECTVEGTSNPNLYWYRQAAGRGLQLLFYSVGIGQISSEVPQNLSASRPQDRQFILSSKKLLLSDSGFYLCAWSVRGWGQTILSYEQYFGPGTRLTVT.

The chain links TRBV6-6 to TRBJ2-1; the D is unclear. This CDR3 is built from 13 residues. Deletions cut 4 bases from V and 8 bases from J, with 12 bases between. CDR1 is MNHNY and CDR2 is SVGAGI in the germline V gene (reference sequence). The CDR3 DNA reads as TGTGCCAGCAGTTCTCTCCAAGGCGATGAGCAGTTCTTC. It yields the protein CASSSLQGDEQFF.

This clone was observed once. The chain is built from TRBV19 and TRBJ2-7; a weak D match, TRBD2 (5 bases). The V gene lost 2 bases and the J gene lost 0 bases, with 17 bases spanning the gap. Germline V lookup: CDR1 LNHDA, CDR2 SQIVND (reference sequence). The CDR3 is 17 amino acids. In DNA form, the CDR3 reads TGTGCCAGTAGTATACGGGAAGAGGAGTGGAGCTCCTACGAGCAGTACTTC. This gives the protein CASSIREEEWSSYEQYF. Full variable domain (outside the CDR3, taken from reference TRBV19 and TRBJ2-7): DGGITQSPKYLFRKEGQNVTLSCEQNLNHDAMYWYRQDPGQGLRLIYYSQIVNDFQKGDIAEGYSVSREKKESFPLTVTSAQKNPTAFYLCASSIREEEWSSYEQYFGPGTRLTVT.

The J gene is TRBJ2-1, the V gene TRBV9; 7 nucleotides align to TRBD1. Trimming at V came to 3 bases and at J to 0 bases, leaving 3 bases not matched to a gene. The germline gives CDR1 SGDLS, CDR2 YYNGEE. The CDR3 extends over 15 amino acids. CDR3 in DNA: TGTGCCAGCAGCGCTAGGGACAGCTCCTACAATGAGCAGTTCTTC. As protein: CASSARDSSYNEQFF.

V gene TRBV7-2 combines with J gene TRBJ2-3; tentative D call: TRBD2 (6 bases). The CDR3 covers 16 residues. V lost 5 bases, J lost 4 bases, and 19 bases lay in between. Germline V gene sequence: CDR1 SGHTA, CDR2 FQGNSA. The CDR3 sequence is CASSVWGGATSDTQYF. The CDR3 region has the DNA TGTGCCAGCAGCGTGTGGGGAGGAGCGACCTCAGATACGCAGTATTTT. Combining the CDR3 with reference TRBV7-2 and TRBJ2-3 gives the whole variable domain GAGVSQSPSNKVTEKGKDVELRCDPISGHTALYWYRQSLGQGLEFLIYFQGNSAPDKSGLPSDRFSAERTGGSVSTLTIQRTQQEDSAVYLCASSVWGGATSDTQYFGPGTRLTVL.

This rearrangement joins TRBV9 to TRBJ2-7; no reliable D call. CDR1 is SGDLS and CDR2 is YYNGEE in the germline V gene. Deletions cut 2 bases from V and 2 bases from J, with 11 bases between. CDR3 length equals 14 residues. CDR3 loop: CASSVSPVTYEQYF. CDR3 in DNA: TGTGCCAGCAGCGTTTCCCCCGTTACCTACGAGCAGTACTTC.

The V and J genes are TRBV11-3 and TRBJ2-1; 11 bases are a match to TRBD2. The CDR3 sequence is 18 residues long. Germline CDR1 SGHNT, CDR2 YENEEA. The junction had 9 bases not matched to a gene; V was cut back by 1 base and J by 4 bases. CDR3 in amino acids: CASSLVLAGAPGYNEQFF. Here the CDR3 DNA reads TGTGCCAGCAGCTTAGTACTAGCGGGAGCCCCGGGGTACAATGAGCAGTTCTTC.

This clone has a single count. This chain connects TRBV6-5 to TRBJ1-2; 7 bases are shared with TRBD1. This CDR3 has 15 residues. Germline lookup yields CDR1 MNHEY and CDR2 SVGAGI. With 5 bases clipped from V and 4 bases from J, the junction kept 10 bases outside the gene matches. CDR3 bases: TGTGCCAGCAGTAGACAGGGCACAGGCTCCTATGGCTACACCTTC. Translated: CASSRQGTGSYGYTF.

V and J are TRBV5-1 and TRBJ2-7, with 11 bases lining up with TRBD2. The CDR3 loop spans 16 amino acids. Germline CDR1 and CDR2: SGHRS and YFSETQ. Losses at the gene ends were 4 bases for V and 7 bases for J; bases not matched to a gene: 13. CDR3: CASSVYGSGRAEEQYF. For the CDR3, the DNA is TGCGCCAGCAGCGTCTACGGTAGCGGGAGGGCCGAGGAGCAGTACTTC.

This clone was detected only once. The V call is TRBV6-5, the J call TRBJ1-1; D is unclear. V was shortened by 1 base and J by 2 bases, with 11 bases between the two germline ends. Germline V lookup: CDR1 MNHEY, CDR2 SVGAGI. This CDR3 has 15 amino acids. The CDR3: CASSYLDRLNTEAFF. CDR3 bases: TGTGCCAGCAGTTACTTGGACCGGTTAAACACTGAAGCTTTCTTT.